This TCR beta chain originates from a study of cytomegalovirus exposure and HLA in healthy donors. The overall study: Unique TCRs from HLA-typed donors, 65 million to 85 million of them, were held in an early data release. Findings of the study overall: The HLA-A and HLA-B alleles of most subjects were reportedly predicted accurately from TCR beta sequences.

With respect to this clone: Its antigen is still unknown.

This CDR3 region has 12 residues. With 4 bases removed from V and 3 bases from J, the gap between germline ends came to 4 bases. CDR1 PRHDT and CDR2 FYEKMQ come from the germline V gene (reference sequence). PCR employed 60 Vbeta and 13 Jbeta primers. The authors' processing: An analysis that came later counted some 80 million unique TCR beta chains, approximately 11 million shared. Produced via immunoSEQ multiplex PCR; TCRdb's table is partial and in-frame only. That table is the source of V, J and clone size, and D and trimming were worked out from the DNA. The sample holds under 150,000 clones, under 85% seen once.

Input material: PBMCs. This rearrangement joins TRBV13 to TRBJ1-3, with unresolved D. The sequence was collected from a woman aged 40 to 55 in good health and CMV-seropositive. CDR3 sequence (DNA): TGTGCCAGCAGCTACAGTGGAAACACCATATATTTT. It specifies CASSYSGNTIYF.